This T cell receptor beta chain stems from a study of T cell responses to AZD1222 COVID-19 vaccine. Regarding the study as a whole: Researchers took repertoire samples only after the peak T cell response had come. Clonal diversity may have been underestimated, and the donors were mostly white British, with more females than males.

Note on this clone: The antigen is undetermined.

Sequencing used immunoSEQ multiplex PCR; TCRdb keeps in-frame clones, though not all of them. The data show approximately 110,000 clones, approximately 92% seen once. Germline V lookup: CDR1 MNHEY, CDR2 SMNVEV (reference sequence). CDR3 size: 18 residues. Trimming removed 0 bases from V and 4 bases from J; junction bases left unmatched: 9. Pooling of second doses given at about 4 or about 12 weeks was done. The specimen was peripheral blood, collected 28 days after the second AZD1222 dose. V gene TRBV27 combines with J gene TRBJ1-6; 7 bases agree with TRBD1. The receptor's source is an adult who received the AZD1222 COVID-19 vaccine. CDR3 coding DNA: TGTGCCAGCAGTTTATCGCAGGGAGGGGGCAAATATAATTCACCCCTCCACTTT. It yields the protein CASSLSQGGGKYNSPLHF.